The 2 T cell receptor beta chains below come from one sample, sequenced in a study of shared clonotypes between healthy human individuals (dated by TCRdb to the early 2020s). The library was prepared using the immunoSEQ multiplex PCR assay. Entries here come from immuneACCESS through TCRdb and include only in-frame sequences with V and J called. Some clones fail to appear in such tables; in the studies checked, an unresolved V gene covers under half of the shortfall, and the cause of the remainder is unknown. Present in this sample are around 1,000,000 clones, roughly 80% of which were seen just once. The ten largest clones add up to roughly 0.9% of the sample. The sample comprised memory CD4+ T cells from PBMCs. The cell subset or site label here, explained by the study, means: CD45RA-negative fraction. Receptors originate from a man in his late teens or twenties in good health. Some clones in this sample may be carry-over from other donors' samples.

As for this clone: An end of the junction differs from the germline gene, which may be a read error. The chain is built from TRBV11-2 and TRBJ1-4; a possible D gene is TRBD1 (5 bases). CDR1 and CDR2 from the germline V gene are SGHAT and FQNNGV. The CDR3 is 16 residues long. CDR3 region: CAGSLGRQGNNEKLFF. The CDR3, as DNA: TGTGCCGGCAGCTTAGGTCGGCAGGGTAATAATGAAAAACTGTTTTTT.

This clone was seen more than once but under ten times. The genes are TRBV27 and TRBJ2-1; D may match TRBD1 or TRBD2 (5 bases each). The CDR3 runs 16 residues. V was shortened by 5 bases and J by 5 bases, with 19 bases between the two germline ends. Germline V CDR1 and CDR2: MNHEY, SMNVEV (reference sequence). The DNA for the CDR3 is TGTGCCAGCAGTCCCCGATTCGGGGCCTCTAACAATGAGCAGTTCTTC. Translating gives CASSPRFGASNNEQFF.